The 16 T cell receptor beta chains below were found in one sample sequenced in a study of early T cells in non-severe SARS-CoV-2 infection. MiXCR, run by TCRdb on the 5' RACE reads, gives a single entry per CDR3 protein. The sample lists roughly 40,000 distinct CDR3 sequences; 5% to 6.5% were seen once. The material was whole blood, obtained at baseline. The receptors derive from an adult who was a healthcare worker with PCR-confirmed SARS-CoV-2 infection or an uninfected control (not recorded which).

In DNA, the CDR3 is TGTGCCAGCACCCTCGGGGATTACAATGAGCAGTTCTTC. Encoded protein: CASTLGDYNEQFF. This rearrangement joins TRBV12-3 or TRBV12-4 to TRBJ2-1, with TRBD2 as a possible D gene (5 bases). This CDR3 region has 13 residues. Trimming left V 7 bases short and J 4 bases short, with 11 bases between.

V and J are TRBV20-1 and TRBJ1-5; D unclear. Trimming took off 5 bases at V and 1 base at J, with 15 bases between the two ends. CDR3 size: 15 residues. Germline CDR1 reads DFQATT; CDR2 reads SNEGSKA (reference sequence). CDR3 protein: CSARTAVRSNQPQHF. CDR3 bases: TGCAGTGCTCGTACTGCGGTTAGGAGCAATCAGCCCCAGCATTTT.

This clonotype was counted ten times or more. V is TRBV9 and J is TRBJ2-7; 7 nucleotides line up with TRBD1. CDR1 and CDR2 from the germline V gene are SGDLS and YYNGEE. The CDR3 contains 14 residues. The V segment lost 4 bases and the J segment 5 bases; nucleotides outside the gene matches: 9. The CDR3 loop reads CASSPTGNTDEQYF. The CDR3 DNA follows: TGTGCCAGCAGCCCGACAGGGAATACGGACGAGCAGTACTTC.

This clonotype has at least ten counts. This chain joins TRBV6-2 or TRBV6-3 and TRBJ1-2; TRBD1 aligns across 7 bases. Per germline, CDR1 MNHEY and CDR2 SVGEGT. There are 15 residues in the CDR3. Trimming removed 6 bases from V and 3 bases from J; junction bases left unmatched: 10. Here the CDR3 reads CASRLRDSFYYGYTF. CDR3 DNA sequence: TGTGCCAGCAGGCTGCGGGACAGCTTCTACTATGGCTACACCTTC.

This clonotype occurred many times. The chain uses TRBV4-3 and TRBJ1-4; D gene unclear. The V gene lost 4 bases and the J gene lost 0 bases, with 3 bases spanning the gap. The CDR3 extends over 13 amino acids. Germline values: CDR1 LGHNA, CDR2 YSLEER. CDR3 bases: TGCGCCAGCAGCCCTGCAACTAATGAAAAACTGTTTTTT. Protein product: CASSPATNEKLFF.

This clonotype occurred many times. The rearrangement uses TRBV7-2 and TRBJ2-7; D is ambiguous. Trimming took 3 bases from V and 0 from J, leaving 9 bases between them. CDR1 is SGHTA, CDR2 FQGNSA, per germline. CDR3 length: 14 residues. CDR3 protein: CASSFSRSSYEQYF. The CDR3 nucleotides are TGTGCCAGCAGCTTCTCAAGGAGCTCCTACGAGCAGTACTTC.

The rearrangement uses TRBV19 and TRBJ1-6; D gene uncertain. V gave up 7 bases and J gave up 0 bases, with 7 bases separating them. Per germline, CDR1 LNHDA and CDR2 SQIVND (reference sequence). This CDR3 is 14 amino acids long. The CDR3 DNA reads TGTGCCAGTACGATGAGCTCCTATAATTCACCCCTCCACTTT. This codes for CASTMSSYNSPLHF.

The chain joins TRBV30 to TRBJ1-2; D unclear. This CDR3 is 12 amino acids long. The germline CDR1 and CDR2 sequences are GTSNPN and SVGIG (reference sequence). Trimming shortened V by 1 base and J by 8 bases, and 11 bases separated the two germline ends. CDR3 coding DNA: TGTGCCTGGAGTGCTTCGACTTGGGGCTACACCTTC. Protein product: CAWSASTWGYTF.

This clonotype has a handful of counts. V gene TRBV19 combines with J gene TRBJ1-5; D is possibly TRBD1 (5 bases). The germline V gene has CDR1 LNHDA and CDR2 SQIVND (reference sequence). This CDR3 comprises 14 residues. Between the trimmed V and J ends, which lost 3 bases and 6 bases, there was a span of 12 bases. In nucleotides, the CDR3 is TGTGCCAGTAGTATGTCAGGGTATGGTCAGCCCCAGCATTTT. It encodes CASSMSGYGQPQHF.

The chain links TRBV2 to TRBJ2-6, with 12 positions matching TRBD2. V shed 7 bases, J shed 0 bases, and the junction held 4 bases outside the gene matches. The germline V gene has CDR1 SNHLY and CDR2 FYNNEI. The CDR3 consists of 17 residues. CDR3 bases: TGTGCCAGCACCCTACTAGCGGGGGGCTCTGGGGCCAACGTCCTGACTTTC. It is translated as CASTLLAGGSGANVLTF. Variable domain in full (rest from reference TRBV2 and TRBJ2-6): EPEVTQTPSHQVTQMGQEVILRCVPISNHLYFYWYRQILGQKVEFLVSFYNNEISEKSEIFDDQFSVERPDGSNFTLKIRSTKLEDSAMYFCASTLLAGGSGANVLTFGAGSRLTVL.

Comment on this clonotype: One end of the junction fails to match germline, which may point to a read error. The chain couples TRBV30 to TRBJ1-6; D is undetermined. This CDR3 region has 12 residues. The germline gives CDR1 GTSNPN, CDR2 SVGIG (reference sequence). CDR3 DNA: TGTGCCTGGAGTGTGACCTATTCACCCCTCCATTTT. This translates into CAWSVTYSPLHF.

The sample holds many counts of this clonotype. The V gene is TRBV11-2, the J gene TRBJ1-6; D might be TRBD1 (5 bases). Germline lookup yields CDR1 SGHAT and CDR2 FQNNGV. With 5 bases removed from V and 9 bases from J, the gap between germline ends came to 23 bases. The CDR3 is 17 residues long. The CDR3 region has the DNA TGTGCCAGCAGCCTGACTACGGGGCCAGGACAAACTTCACCCCTCCACTTT. This translates into CASSLTTGPGQTSPLHF.

The chain joins TRBV20-1 to TRBJ2-7, with 16 bases lining up with TRBD2. V lost 1 base to trimming and J lost 2 bases; unmatched junction nucleotides: 5. This CDR3 has 17 amino acids. Germline V gene lookup returns CDR1 DFQATT and CDR2 SNEGSKA (reference sequence). In nucleotides, the CDR3 is TGCAGTGCTAGAGCTCCGGGACTAGCGGGGGGGCCCTACGAGCAGTACTTC. This translates into CSARAPGLAGGPYEQYF.

This clonotype turned up a few times. The V gene is TRBV11-2, the J gene TRBJ2-1, with D possibly matching TRBD2 (5 bases). CDR1 SGHAT and CDR2 FQNNGV come from the germline V gene. V was trimmed by 1 base and J by 4 bases, leaving 14 bases between them. This CDR3 has 16 residues. The CDR3 DNA reads as TGTGCCAGCAGCTTAGTTCAGCTAGCAACTTACAATGAGCAGTTCTTC. This gives the protein CASSLVQLATYNEQFF.

This clonotype was seen a handful of times. The CDR3, as DNA: TGTGCCAGCAGCCATACCAGGGCGATTGAGCAGTTCTTC. Translating it yields CASSHTRAIEQFF. The chain employs TRBV7-9 and TRBJ2-1, with TRBD1 as a possible D gene (5 bases). The germline CDR1 and CDR2 sequences are SEHNR and FQNEAQ (reference sequence). V gave up 5 bases and J gave up 9 bases, with 14 bases separating them. This CDR3 is 13 amino acids long.

The chain links TRBV6-6 to TRBJ1-5; D gene unclear. The CDR3 extends over 12 amino acids. Germline loops: CDR1 MNHNY, CDR2 SVGAGI (reference sequence). V was cut by 5 bases and J by 7 bases, with 9 bases left in between. Here the CDR3 reads CASSAAMQPQHF. The CDR3, as DNA: TGTGCCAGCAGTGCAGCCATGCAGCCCCAGCATTTT.